The sample holds a few counts of the clone carrying this T cell receptor (beta chain). Time point given: sample taken at primary tumor resection. Untreated early-stage non-small cell lung cancer patients, 70 to 85 in total, were the donors. In each case, whole RNA from tumor, nontumor lung or frozen PBMC was sequenced unsorted. This entry belongs to a study of spatial heterogeneity in lung cancer. Turning to the study itself: More than 8.5 raw reads, on average, carried each unique TCR and UMI combination.

Carried by each TCR cDNA molecule was a unique molecular identifier. From the 5' RACE reads, TCRdb called clonotypes with MiXCR, one entry per CDR3 protein. The table has tens of thousands of distinct CDR3 sequences, about 12% seen once. This CDR3 comprises 16 residues. In germline, CDR1 is ENHRY, CDR2 SYGVKD. V gave up 7 bases and J gave up 2 bases; unmatched junction bases: 6. This receptor was taken from a male donor with early-stage non-small cell lung cancer. V usage is TRBV10-3 and J usage is TRBJ2-3; TRBD2 matches 13 bases. Source: PBMCs, taken at surgery. The CDR3 DNA reads TGTGCCATCATGAACGGACTAGCGGGGGACACAGATACGCAGTATTTT. Protein product: CAIMNGLAGDTDTQYF.